This passage covers 16 T cell receptor beta chains from one sample sequenced in a study of blood T cell repertoires in COVID-19. Some clones are missing from TCRdb's copy, which holds only in-frame ones; the method was immunoSEQ multiplex PCR. The sample includes about 100,000 clones, 80% to 95% seen only once; the top ten take over 2%. Material for sequencing was peripheral blood. Source of these receptors: a man between 50 and 59 years old with active COVID-19.

The rearrangement uses TRBV5-5 and TRBJ2-7; 9 nucleotides match TRBD1. Per the germline V gene, CDR1 is SGHKS and CDR2 is YYEKEE (reference sequence). The CDR3 sequence is 14 residues long. The V segment lost 2 bases and the J segment 5 bases; nucleotides outside the gene matches: 5. DNA of the CDR3: TGTGCCAGCAGCTTCCGGGACAGGGTCAACGAGCAGTACGTC. It encodes CASSFRDRVNEQYV.

This sequence joins TRBV10-3 and TRBJ2-5; 7 nucleotides match TRBD2. This CDR3 contains 16 residues. Germline loops: CDR1 ENHRY, CDR2 SYGVKD. J gave up 4 bases and V 0 bases, and 8 bases lay outside the gene matches. CDR3 in amino acids: CAISESRTQRGETQYF. The CDR3 DNA is TGTGCCATCAGTGAGTCGCGTACCCAGCGGGGAGAGACCCAGTACTTC.

The gene calls are TRBV4-2 and TRBJ2-1; D is possibly TRBD2 (5 bases). The CDR3 has 16 residues. The germline V gene has CDR1 LGHNA and CDR2 YNFKEQ. V lost 0 bases, J lost 0 bases, and 9 bases lay in between. The CDR3 DNA reads TGTGCCAGCAGCCAAGATGAGCGGAGCTCCTACAATGAGCAGTTCTTC. Translation gives CASSQDERSSYNEQFF.

This rearrangement joins TRBV15 to TRBJ2-3; TRBD1 agrees at 10 bases. The V segment lost 1 base and the J segment 3 bases; nucleotides outside the gene matches: 4. The CDR3 length is 16 residues. The germline V gene has CDR1 LNHNV and CDR2 YYDKDF (reference sequence). For the CDR3, the DNA is TGTGCCACCAGCAGAGGGGACAGGGGAGGAACAGATACGCAGTATTTT. This gives the protein CATSRGDRGGTDTQYF.

The gene calls are TRBV12-3 or TRBV12-4 and TRBJ2-1; D uncertain. V shed 2 bases and J shed 6 bases, with 2 bases lying between them. The CDR3 has 11 amino acids. CDR3 amino acids: CASSLLNEQFF. CDR3 DNA sequence: TGTGCCAGCAGTTTACTCAATGAGCAGTTCTTC.

The rearrangement joins TRBV28 to TRBJ2-4, with TRBD2 as a possible D gene (8 bases). The CDR3 loop spans 19 amino acids. The germline V and J ends were trimmed by 5 bases and 7 bases, with 30 bases remaining between them. Germline assignment: CDR1 MDHEN and CDR2 SYDVKM. CDR3 coding DNA: TGTGCCAGCAGTCCCTTGGGACAGACTTTAAGGACTAGCAATAACATTCAGTACTTC. Protein product: CASSPLGQTLRTSNNIQYF.

This clone was observed a few times. The CDR3 protein is CASKRAGIEKLFF. DNA of the CDR3: TGTGCCAGTAAGCGGGCAGGGATCGAAAAACTGTTTTTT. This sequence joins TRBV19 and TRBJ1-4, with TRBD1 as a possible D gene (5 bases). Trimming took off 7 bases at V and 8 bases at J, with 14 bases between the two ends. Germline lookup yields CDR1 LNHDA and CDR2 SQIVND (reference sequence). The CDR3 length is 13 residues.

V gene TRBV7-9 combines with J gene TRBJ1-2; no definite D call. This CDR3 contains 17 residues. Trimming shortened V by 1 base and J by 2 bases, and 17 bases separated the two germline ends. Germline V CDR1 and CDR2: SEHNR, FQNEAQ (reference sequence). CDR3 coding DNA: TGTGCCAGCAGCTTAGTACGCCGGTTAGGAGGCAACTATGGCTACACCTTC. It is translated as CASSLVRRLGGNYGYTF.

This rearrangement joins TRBV15 to TRBJ1-2; D is ambiguous. CDR3 length: 17 amino acids. V was clipped by 0 bases and J by 3 bases, with 17 bases between them. Looked up from germline, CDR1 is LNHNV and CDR2 is YYDKDF (reference sequence). Here the CDR3 DNA reads TGTGCCACCAGCAGAGATTGGCCAGGTCGAGTGGACTATGGCTACACCTTC. Amino acid sequence: CATSRDWPGRVDYGYTF. The whole variable domain, filled in from reference TRBV15 and TRBJ1-2, reads DAMVIQNPRYQVTQFGKPVTLSCSQTLNHNVMYWYQQKSSQAPKLLFHYYDKDFNNEADTPDNFQSRRPNTSFCFLDIRSPGLGDTAMYLCATSRDWPGRVDYGYTFGSGTRLTVV.

The chain has TRBV18 and TRBJ1-6; TRBD1 matches 7 bases. CDR1 is KGHSH and CDR2 is LQKENI in the germline V gene. This CDR3 has 15 amino acids. The junction had 6 bases not matched to a gene; V was cut back by 3 bases and J by 7 bases. In nucleotides, the CDR3 is TGTGCCAGCTCACCCTCAGGACAGGAGAATTCACCCCTCCACTTT. It specifies CASSPSGQENSPLHF.

The chain carries TRBV30 and TRBJ2-2; D possibly corresponds to TRBD1 (5 bases). Trimming cost V 3 bases and J 7 bases, with 6 bases left between them. This CDR3 has 11 residues. The germline V gene has CDR1 GTSNPN and CDR2 SVGIG (reference sequence). Here the CDR3 reads CAWRQGGELFF. The CDR3 bases are TGTGCCTGGAGGCAGGGCGGGGAGCTGTTTTTT.

V and J are TRBV5-1 and TRBJ2-7; perhaps TRBD2 as D (6 bases). V lost 4 bases and J lost 3, with 14 bases in between. In germline, CDR1 is SGHRS, CDR2 YFSETQ. The CDR3 is 14 amino acids. The CDR3 sequence: CASSPIDGGYEQYF. The DNA for the CDR3 is TGCGCCAGCAGCCCGATAGACGGGGGCTACGAGCAGTACTTC.

The chain combines TRBV25-1 with TRBJ2-5; TRBD1 might be the D (5 bases). CDR1 and CDR2 (germline): MGHDK, SYGVNS. V dropped 6 bases and J dropped 3 bases, with 8 bases sitting between them. This CDR3 has 12 amino acids. The CDR3: CASRTREETQYF. DNA of the CDR3: TGTGCCAGCAGGACCAGGGAAGAGACCCAGTACTTC.

This clone was found once. The chain joins TRBV4-2 to TRBJ2-2, with 8 bases fitting TRBD2. Looked up from germline, CDR1 is LGHNA and CDR2 is YNFKEQ. After removal of 6 bases from V and 0 bases from J, the junction contained 6 bases not matched to a gene. The CDR3 is made up of 16 amino acids. The CDR3 loop reads CASSFGLAANTGELFF. The CDR3 nucleotides are TGTGCCAGCAGTTTCGGACTAGCTGCGAACACCGGGGAGCTGTTTTTT.

The CDR3 sequence: CASSLGAGGELFF. CDR3 nucleotide sequence: TGTGCCAGCAGCTTAGGTGCAGGGGGGGAGCTGTTTTTT. The chain couples TRBV7-6 to TRBJ2-2; the D gene is possibly TRBD1 (5 bases). The germline V gene has CDR1 SGHVS and CDR2 FNYEAQ. The CDR3 runs 13 residues. The V and J ends lost 1 base and 8 bases respectively, with 8 bases between them.

This chain uses TRBV11-3 with TRBJ2-2; TRBD2 aligns across 7 bases. The CDR3 sequence is 15 residues long. Losses at the gene ends were 9 bases for V and 0 bases for J; bases not matched to a gene: 7. From germline, CDR1 is SGHNT and CDR2 YENEEA. CDR3 loop: CARILAPTNTGELFF. The CDR3 region has the DNA TGTGCCAGGATACTAGCGCCGACGAACACCGGGGAGCTGTTTTTT.